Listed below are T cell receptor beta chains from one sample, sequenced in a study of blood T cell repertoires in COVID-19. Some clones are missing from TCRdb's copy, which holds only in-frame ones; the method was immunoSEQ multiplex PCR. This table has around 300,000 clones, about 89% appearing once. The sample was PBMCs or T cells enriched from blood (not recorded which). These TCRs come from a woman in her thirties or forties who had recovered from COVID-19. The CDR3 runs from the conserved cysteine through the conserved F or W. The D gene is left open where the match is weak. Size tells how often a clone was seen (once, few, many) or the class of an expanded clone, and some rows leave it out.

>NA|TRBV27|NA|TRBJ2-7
TGTGCCAGCAGTTTCCCCTTGATACAGGGAACAATAGGCTCCTACGAGCAGTACTTC
CASSFPLIQGTIGSYEQYF
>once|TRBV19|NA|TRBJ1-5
TGTGCCAGTAGACCCGAGTATAGCAATCAGCCCCAGCATTTT
CASRPEYSNQPQHF
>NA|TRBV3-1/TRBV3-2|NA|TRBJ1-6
TGTGCCAGCAGCCAAGAACGAGGTTCACCCCTCCACTTT
CASSQERGSPLHF
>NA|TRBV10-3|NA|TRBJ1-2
TGTGCCATCAGTGATCAGGGATACTATGGCTACACCTTC
CAISDQGYYGYTF
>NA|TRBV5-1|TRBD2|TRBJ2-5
TGCGCCAGCAGCTCCACACTAGCGGGGGCGTACCAAGAGACCCAGTACTTC
CASSSTLAGAYQETQYF
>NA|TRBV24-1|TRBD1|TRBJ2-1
TGTGCCACCAGTGCCACCGGGACAGGGGGCGGCGATGAGCAGTTCTTC
CATSATGTGGGDEQFF
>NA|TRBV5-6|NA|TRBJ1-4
TGTGCCAGCAGCTTGGAGGGGAATGAAAAACTGTTTTTT
CASSLEGNEKLFF
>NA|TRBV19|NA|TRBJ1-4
TGTGCCAGTAGTCTCGCCAGGGGCTCCGAAAAACTGTTTTTT
CASSLARGSEKLFF
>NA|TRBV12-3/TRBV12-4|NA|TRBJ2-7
TGTGCCAGCAGTTTAGTTTGGGGAGCAGTCCTGTACTTC
CASSLVWGAVLYF
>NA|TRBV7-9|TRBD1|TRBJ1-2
TGTGCCAGCAGCTCCCGGGACAGGGTCGACTATGGCTACACCTTC
CASSSRDRVDYGYTF
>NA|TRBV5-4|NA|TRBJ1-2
TGTGCCAGCAGTTACCGGGACATCTATGGCTACACCTTC
CASSYRDIYGYTF
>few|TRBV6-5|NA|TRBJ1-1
TGTGCCAGCAGCCGACTGGATACTGAAGCTTTCTTT
CASSRLDTEAFF
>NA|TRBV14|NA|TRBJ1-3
TGTGCCAGCAGCCAAGGTTTAGGAGGGCCTGGAAACACCATATATTTT
CASSQGLGGPGNTIYF
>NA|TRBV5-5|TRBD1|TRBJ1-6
TGTGCCAGCAGCTTCACAGGGGGGGATTCACCCCTCCACTTT
CASSFTGGDSPLHF
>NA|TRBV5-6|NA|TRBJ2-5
TGTGCCAGCAGCCCCCAGGGGTGGCAAGAGACCCAGTACTTC
CASSPQGWQETQYF
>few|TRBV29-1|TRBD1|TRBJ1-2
TGCAGCGTTGAAGAGATTACCGGACAGGGGGGATCCCTCTATGGCTACACCTTC
CSVEEITGQGGSLYGYTF
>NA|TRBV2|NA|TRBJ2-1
TGTGCCAGCAGGGGTACACGACAAGACAATGAGCAGTTCTTC
CASRGTRQDNEQFF
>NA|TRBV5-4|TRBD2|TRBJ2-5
TGTGCCAGCAGGGAAGCGGGAGGGACCCAAGAGACCCAGTACTTC
CASREAGGTQETQYF
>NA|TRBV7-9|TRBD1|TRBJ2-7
TGTGCCAGCAGCTTAGCCGGGACAGGGTCCGGGGAGCAGTACTTC
CASSLAGTGSGEQYF
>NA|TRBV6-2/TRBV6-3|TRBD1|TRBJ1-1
TGTGCCAGCAGTTACAAGGGACAGGGGACAACTGAAGCTTTCTTT
CASSYKGQGTTEAFF
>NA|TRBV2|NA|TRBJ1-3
TGTGCCAGCAGGGATCGGGGGAACACCATATATTTT
CASRDRGNTIYF